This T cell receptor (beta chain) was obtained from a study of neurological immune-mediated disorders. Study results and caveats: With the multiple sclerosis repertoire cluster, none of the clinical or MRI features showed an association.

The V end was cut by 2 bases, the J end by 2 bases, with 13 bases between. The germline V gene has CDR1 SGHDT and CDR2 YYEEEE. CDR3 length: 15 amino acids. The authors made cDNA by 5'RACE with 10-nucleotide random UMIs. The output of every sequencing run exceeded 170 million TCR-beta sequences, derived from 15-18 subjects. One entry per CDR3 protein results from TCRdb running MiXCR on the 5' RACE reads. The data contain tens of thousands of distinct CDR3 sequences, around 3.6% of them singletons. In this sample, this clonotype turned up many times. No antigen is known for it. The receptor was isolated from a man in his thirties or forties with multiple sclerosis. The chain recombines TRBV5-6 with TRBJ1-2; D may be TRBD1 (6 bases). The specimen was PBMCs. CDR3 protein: CASSLDGGPNYGYTF. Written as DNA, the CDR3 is TGTGCCAGCAGCTTAGATGGGGGGCCCAACTATGGCTACACCTTC. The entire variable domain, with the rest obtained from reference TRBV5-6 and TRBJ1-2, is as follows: DAGVTQSPTHLIKTRGQQVTLRCSPKSGHDTVSWYQQALGQGPQFIFQYYEEEERQRGNFPDRFSGHQFPNYSSELNVNALLLGDSALYLCASSLDGGPNYGYTFGSGTRLTVV.